This TCR beta chain was recorded in a study of regulatory T cells in long-lasting Graves disease. Whole-study findings and limits: Since the sample size was small, accuracy may have been reduced. The study found persistent patients shared more public clonotypes (over 2,500) than new patients (around 870).

The authors built TCR beta libraries using iRepertoire HTBI primers and Arm-PCR of CDR3 regions. TCRdb reprocessed the multiplex PCR reads via MiXCR and lists one record per CDR3 protein. Found here are 300,000 to 400,000 distinct CDR3 sequences, around 17% of them singletons; the top ten hold 25% to 30%. There are a few counts of this clonotype. Antigen specificity is unknown. After removal of 1 base from V and 5 bases from J, the junction contained 5 bases not matched to a gene. Germline V lookup: CDR1 LGHNA, CDR2 YSLEER. The CDR3 totals 15 residues. As to time point: newly diagnosed GD, antithyroid drugs for less than 3 months. There was RNA extracted from PBMCs, and the TCR library was made from it. The same sample was also used in a study of T cells in Graves' hyperthyroidism and ophthalmopathy.

The sample here was peripheral blood mononuclear cells (PBMCs), taken at new diagnosis, from a patient treated with antithyroid drugs. This chain connects TRBV4-3 to TRBJ2-3; the match to TRBD2 covers 8 bases. This TCR was sampled from a man aged 40-49 years with Graves disease. CDR3 sequence: CASSQAVGGGDTQYF. Written as DNA, the CDR3 is TGCGCCAGCAGCCAAGCCGTCGGGGGGGGAGATACGCAGTATTTT.